The sequence of this TCR beta chain was determined in a study of vaccination and CD4 T cells after COVID-19. Overall study: The interval from dose two to post-vaccine sampling had a median of about 66 days, and it ranged from 14 to 241. A CEFX pool, an HIV-1 Nef pool, or else no peptide went into the control cultures.

For this clonotype: No antigen is known for it.

CDR3 length: 15 residues. Germline lookup yields CDR1 DFQATT and CDR2 SNEGSKA (reference sequence). Trimming removed 5 bases at V and 1 base at J, with 16 bases between. Indicated time point: late sampling 161 to 241 days after vaccination in a few convalescent patients. Treatment given: roughly ten-day PBMC culture with coronavirus spike peptide pools or control peptides (ViraFEST assay). Sequenced with the Oncomine TCR Beta short-read assay was DNA taken from cultured CD4+ T cells. Via MiXCR, TCRdb re-called the PCR reads, giving one row per CDR3 protein. The sample consists of about 20,000 distinct CDR3 sequences, around a third of them appearing once.

Here the sequenced sample was CD4+ T cells from blood, cultured in vitro, taken about 7 months after SARS-CoV-2 vaccination. The clonotype comes from a human donor who had recovered from COVID-19. This chain links TRBV20-1 with TRBJ2-3; D might be TRBD1 or TRBD2, each matching 5 bases. The CDR3 DNA reads as TGCAGTGCTGAAAGGGACCTTCCCCGCACAGATACGCAGTATTTT. This sequence encodes CSAERDLPRTDTQYF.